The 13 T cell receptor beta chains in this list originate from one sample, sequenced in a study of CD8+CD57+ T cells in acquired aplastic anemia. Profiling that covered TCR beta VDJ and CDR3 relied on genomic DNA as its template. Via MiXCR, TCRdb re-called the reads, giving one row per CDR3 protein. The sample carries about 220,000 distinct CDR3 sequences, 30% to 40% recorded once. Sample: sorted CD4+, CD8+, or CD8+CD57+ T cells (not recorded which) from PBMCs. Receptors were obtained from a human donor in good health, serving as a control.

Here the CDR3 DNA reads TGCAGTGCTAGCTCACCCGTTACCTACGAGCAGTACTTC. This translates into CSASSPVTYEQYF. The chain employs TRBV20-1 and TRBJ2-7; D gene ambiguous. V lost 3 bases and J lost 2, with 11 bases in between. The CDR3 is 13 amino acids. Germline lookup yields CDR1 DFQATT and CDR2 SNEGSKA (reference sequence).

The rearrangement uses TRBV20-1 and TRBJ2-7, with 8 bases fitting TRBD1. There are 12 residues in the CDR3. Per the germline V gene, CDR1 is DFQATT and CDR2 is SNEGSKA (reference sequence). Unmatched junction bases numbered 6, after V lost 4 bases and J lost 7 bases. The DNA of the CDR3 is TGCAGTGCTACCCAGGGGGCGCGGGAGCAGTACTTC. As protein: CSATQGAREQYF.

Note on this clonotype: This is likely a read error, given that the CDR3 carries no conserved phenylalanine or tryptophan at its end. The CDR3 region has the DNA TGTGCCACGTCTACAGGGGGCACGAGCAATGAGCAGTTCTCC. Translation: CATSTGGTSNEQFS. V and J are TRBV24-1 and TRBJ2-1; TRBD1 matches 9 bases. Germline V gene sequence: CDR1 KGHDR, CDR2 SFDVKD. The CDR3 consists of 14 residues. V gave up 10 bases and J gave up 6 bases; unmatched junction bases: 9.

As for this clonotype: A clone one base away is much larger, so this may be a read error. The chain combines TRBV5-5 with TRBJ2-5, with D unresolved. The CDR3 covers 13 residues. Germline-derived CDR1 and CDR2 are SGHKS and YYEKEE (reference sequence). CDR3 nucleotides: TGCGCCGGCAGTAAAAGGGCCCAAGAGACCCAGTACTTC. Translating it yields CAGSKRAQETQYF.

In this sample, this clonotype turned up many times. This rearrangement joins TRBV25-1 to TRBJ2-1; 8 bases match TRBD1. Germline V gives CDR1 MGHDK, CDR2 SYGVNS. V gave up 6 bases and J gave up 9 bases; unmatched junction bases: 13. The CDR3 is made up of 15 amino acids. The CDR3 sequence: CASSLQGVGKVEQFF. The CDR3 region has the DNA TGTGCCAGCAGCTTACAGGGGGTGGGCAAGGTTGAGCAGTTCTTC.

V and J are TRBV24-1 and TRBJ2-5; tentative D call: TRBD2 (7 bases). The ends were cut back, 11 bases at V and 4 bases at J, with 19 bases in the middle. The germline CDR1 and CDR2 sequences are KGHDR and SFDVKD. CDR3 length equals 14 residues. In DNA, the CDR3 is TGTGCCAGCACCGCGGGGGCAGACCCAGAGACCCAGTACTTC. Translating gives CASTAGADPETQYF.

This clonotype was seen only a few times. The CDR3 bases are TGTGCCAGCAGTGTGGACAGGGGTGGCGAGCAGTACTTC. Translated: CASSVDRGGEQYF. The chain is built from TRBV6-1 and TRBJ2-7; 9 bases match TRBD1. V shed 4 bases and J 6 bases; nucleotides not matched to a gene: 4. This CDR3 spans 13 amino acids. The germline CDR1 and CDR2 sequences are MNHNS and SASEGT.

This clonotype occurred many times. The V call is TRBV20-1, the J call TRBJ2-5; D gene ambiguous. CDR1 DFQATT and CDR2 SNEGSKA come from the germline V gene (reference sequence). The CDR3 totals 10 residues. V lost 6 bases and J lost 6, with 8 bases in between. CDR3 nucleotide sequence: TGCAGTGCGACCCGGAAGACCCAGTACTTC. It specifies CSATRKTQYF.

This clonotype was detected many times. CDR3 region: CASSRTAGDGELFF. CDR3 sequence (DNA): TGTGCCAGCAGCCGCACAGCAGGGGACGGGGAGCTGTTTTTT. This chain joins TRBV7-3 and TRBJ2-2, with D maybe TRBD1 (6 bases). The V and J ends lost 5 bases and 7 bases respectively, with 14 bases between them. Germline V CDR1 and CDR2: SGHTA, FQGTGA. The CDR3 is 14 amino acids. Based on the CDR3 plus reference TRBV7-3 and TRBJ2-2, the full variable domain is GAGVSQTPSNKVTEKGKYVELRCDPISGHTALYWYRQSLGQGPEFLIYFQGTGAADDSGLPNDRFFAVRPEGSVSTLKIQRTERGDSAVYLCASSRTAGDGELFFGEGSRLTVL.

This clonotype was counted ten times or more. The rearrangement links TRBV2 to TRBJ1-2; D is unclear. The germline V gene has CDR1 SNHLY and CDR2 FYNNEI. This CDR3 has 13 amino acids. Deletions cut 7 bases from V and 6 bases from J, with 15 bases between. The CDR3 loop reads CASNGRIPDGYTF. CDR3 nucleotides: TGTGCCAGCAACGGGCGAATTCCGGATGGCTACACCTTC.

In this sample, this clonotype turned up many times. The rearrangement uses TRBV19 and TRBJ1-5; no definite D call. Trimming stripped 9 bases from V and 4 bases from J, with 16 bases between. CDR3 length equals 14 residues. CDR1 is LNHDA, CDR2 SQIVND, per germline (reference sequence). CDR3 region: CASNPPEGNQPQHF. The CDR3 DNA is TGTGCCAGCAATCCCCCGGAGGGAAATCAGCCCCAGCATTTT.

The chain carries TRBV27 and TRBJ1-5, with a weak D call TRBD1 (6 bases). The V and J ends lost 3 bases and 5 bases respectively, with 11 bases between them. The CDR3 sequence is 14 residues long. The germline CDR1 and CDR2 sequences are MNHEY and SMNVEV (reference sequence). The CDR3 sequence: CASSFQRGDQPQHF. The DNA of the CDR3 is TGTGCCAGCAGTTTCCAAAGGGGGGATCAGCCCCAGCATTTT.

This clonotype was observed a single time. The rearrangement links TRBV2 to TRBJ2-3; TRBD1 agrees at 8 bases. The V and J ends lost 7 bases and 0 bases, in that order; junction bases with no gene match: 6. CDR1 and CDR2 from the germline V gene are SNHLY and FYNNEI. This CDR3 spans 15 amino acids. For the CDR3, the DNA is TGTGCCAGCATCGGACAGGGCTCTAGCACAGATACGCAGTATTTT. Translated, it gives CASIGQGSSTDTQYF.